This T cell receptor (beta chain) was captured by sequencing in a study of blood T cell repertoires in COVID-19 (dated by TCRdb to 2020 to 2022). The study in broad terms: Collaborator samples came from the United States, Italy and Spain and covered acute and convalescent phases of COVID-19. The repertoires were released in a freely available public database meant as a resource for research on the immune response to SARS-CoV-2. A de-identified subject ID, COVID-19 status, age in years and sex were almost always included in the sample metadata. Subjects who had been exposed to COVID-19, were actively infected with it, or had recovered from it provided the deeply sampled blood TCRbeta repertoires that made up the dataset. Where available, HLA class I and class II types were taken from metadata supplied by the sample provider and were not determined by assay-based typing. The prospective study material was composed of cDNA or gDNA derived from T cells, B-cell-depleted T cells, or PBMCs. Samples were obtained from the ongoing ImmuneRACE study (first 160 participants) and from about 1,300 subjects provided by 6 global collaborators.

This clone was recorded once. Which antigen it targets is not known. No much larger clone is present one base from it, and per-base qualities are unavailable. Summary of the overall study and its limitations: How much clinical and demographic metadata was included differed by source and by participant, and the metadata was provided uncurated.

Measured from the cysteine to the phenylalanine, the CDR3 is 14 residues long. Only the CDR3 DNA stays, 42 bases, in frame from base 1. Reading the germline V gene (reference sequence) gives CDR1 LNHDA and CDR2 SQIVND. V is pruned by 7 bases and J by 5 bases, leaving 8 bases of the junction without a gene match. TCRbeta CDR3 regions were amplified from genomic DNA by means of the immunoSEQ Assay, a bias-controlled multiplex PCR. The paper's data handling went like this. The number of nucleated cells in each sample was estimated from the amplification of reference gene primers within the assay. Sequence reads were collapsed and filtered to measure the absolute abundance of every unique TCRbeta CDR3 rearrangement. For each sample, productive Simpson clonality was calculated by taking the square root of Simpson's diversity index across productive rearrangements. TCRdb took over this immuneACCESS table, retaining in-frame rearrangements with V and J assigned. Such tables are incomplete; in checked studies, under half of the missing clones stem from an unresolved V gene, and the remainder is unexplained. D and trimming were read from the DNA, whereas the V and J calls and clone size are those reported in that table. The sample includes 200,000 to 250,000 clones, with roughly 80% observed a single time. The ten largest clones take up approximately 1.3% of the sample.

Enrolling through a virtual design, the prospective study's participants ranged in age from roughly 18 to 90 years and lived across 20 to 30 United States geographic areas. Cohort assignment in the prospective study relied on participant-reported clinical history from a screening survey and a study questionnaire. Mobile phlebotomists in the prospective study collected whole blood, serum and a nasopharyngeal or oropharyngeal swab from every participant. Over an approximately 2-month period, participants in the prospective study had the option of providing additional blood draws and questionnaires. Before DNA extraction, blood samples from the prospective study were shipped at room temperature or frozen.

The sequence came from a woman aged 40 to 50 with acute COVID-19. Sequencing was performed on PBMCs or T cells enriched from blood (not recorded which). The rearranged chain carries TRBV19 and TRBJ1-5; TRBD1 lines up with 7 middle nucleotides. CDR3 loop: CASKNRGSDQPQHF. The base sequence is TGTGCCAGTAAAAACAGGGGTTCGGATCAGCCCCAGCATTTT.